This paragraph reports one T cell receptor (beta chain). Its antigen is unidentified. This CDR3 spans 14 amino acids. Trimming removed 0 bases from V and 3 bases from J; junction bases left unmatched: 1. Germline-derived CDR1 and CDR2 are KGHSY and FQNENV. Repertoires were generated with immunoSEQ multiplex PCR, while TCRdb's copy carries only in-frame clones and drops some. The table lists 78,000 or so clones, around 84% of them singletons. This sample was taken from a study of OX40 agonist ivuxolimab in advanced cancers. General observations from the study: Blood T cells, both CD4+ and CD8+, expanded clonally by week 6 at 0.1 to 3.0 mg/kg. Antigen specificity was not determined for the expanded peripheral T cells.

Sample: CD4+ or CD8+ T cells sorted from blood, taken in a trial of the OX40 agonist ivuxolimab. The rearrangement uses TRBV16 and TRBJ1-1; 7 bases line up with TRBD1. The receptor comes from an adult with an advanced solid tumor such as melanoma, head and neck, liver or kidney cancer. CDR3 in DNA: TGTGCCAGCAGCCAATCGGGACAGTACACTGAAGCTTTCTTT. It specifies CASSQSGQYTEAFF.